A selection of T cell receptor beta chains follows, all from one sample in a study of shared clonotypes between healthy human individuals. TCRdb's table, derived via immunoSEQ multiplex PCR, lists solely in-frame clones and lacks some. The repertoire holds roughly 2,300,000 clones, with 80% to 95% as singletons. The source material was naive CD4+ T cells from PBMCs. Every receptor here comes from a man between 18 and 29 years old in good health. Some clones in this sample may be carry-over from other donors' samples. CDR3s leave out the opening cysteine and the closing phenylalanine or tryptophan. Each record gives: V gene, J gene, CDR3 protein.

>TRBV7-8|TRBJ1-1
ASSFPWGTEAF
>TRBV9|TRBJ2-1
ASSELAGGYNEQF
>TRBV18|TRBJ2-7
ASSPVLGSGRSPYEQY
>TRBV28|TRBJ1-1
ASNQWAGGSPAEAF
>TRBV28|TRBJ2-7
ASSAGTSMPYEQY
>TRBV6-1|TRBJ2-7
ASQQAPYEQY
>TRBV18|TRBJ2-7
ASSETTGASYEQY
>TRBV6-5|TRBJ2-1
ASSYNRGSGNEQF
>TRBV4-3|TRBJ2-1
ASSPQGQGIHEQF
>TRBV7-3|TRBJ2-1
ASSKQREGHNEQF
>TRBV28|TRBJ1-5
ASIQQLSQPQH
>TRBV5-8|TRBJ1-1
ASSSWTVSTEAF
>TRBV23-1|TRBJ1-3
ASSLRVRTTSGNTIY
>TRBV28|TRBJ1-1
ASDNQGAGTEAF
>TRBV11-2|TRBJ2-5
ASRGTGVQETQY
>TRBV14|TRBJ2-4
ASSQLLAGASIQY
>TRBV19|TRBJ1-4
ASSPPFEKLF
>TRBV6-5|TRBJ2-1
APPKQF
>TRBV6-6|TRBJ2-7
ASSKDGEGEQY
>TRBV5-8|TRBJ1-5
ASSLTVGRPQH
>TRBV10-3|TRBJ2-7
AISESWGQLLWGTNRLYEQY
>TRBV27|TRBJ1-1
ASSPRAINTEAF
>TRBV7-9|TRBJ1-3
ASSLDRRSGNTIY
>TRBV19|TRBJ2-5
ASSRGEGLETQY
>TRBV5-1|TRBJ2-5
ASRITGDAHQETQY
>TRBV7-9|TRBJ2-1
ASSPRDRGEQF
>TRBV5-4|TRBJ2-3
ASSTRTSPPDTQY
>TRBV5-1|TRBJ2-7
ASREGPSSYEQY
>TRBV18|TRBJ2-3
ASSPGQGLSDTQY
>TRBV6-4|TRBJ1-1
ASSASTGGRYTEAF
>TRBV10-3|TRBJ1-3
AIRAQGVGSGNTIY